Listed below are T cell receptor beta chains from one sample, sequenced in a study of cytotoxic CD8 clonotypes in ibrutinib-treated CLL. Libraries were prepared by immunoSEQ multiplex PCR; TCRdb keeps only in-frame clonotypes and omits some of them. Among some 130,000 clones listed, approximately 81% were seen once. The source material was PBMCs, sampled after 24 months of ibrutinib treatment. The receptors derive from a human donor with chronic lymphocytic leukemia. Each CDR3 is given with its conserved first and last residue. A D gene is named only where the DNA matches it firmly. Clone size, where shown, is once, few, many, or a class for clones that have expanded.

v_call	j_call	clone_size	d_call	cdr3_aa	cdr3_nt
TRBV7-9	TRBJ2-5	.	.	CASSGSGWGETQYF	TGTGCCAGCAGCGGTTCGGGATGGGGGGAGACCCAGTACTTC
TRBV19	TRBJ2-5	.	TRBD1	CASSITGQGRVTQYF	TGTGCCAGTAGTATTACGGGACAGGGAAGGGTGACCCAGTACTTC
TRBV19	TRBJ2-5	.	.	CASSIGAFETQYF	TGTGCCAGTAGTATAGGGGCCTTTGAGACCCAGTACTTC
TRBV19	TRBJ2-7	.	.	CASSPALDTTYEQYF	TGTGCCAGTAGTCCCGCCTTGGACACCACCTACGAGCAGTACTTC
TRBV5-8	TRBJ1-2	.	.	CASSHLLEGGGYTF	TGTGCCAGCAGCCACCTACTGGAGGGGGGTGGCTACACCTTC
TRBV19	TRBJ1-2	.	TRBD1	CASRTGTGFSVRSGYTF	TGTGCCAGTAGGACCGGGACAGGGTTTTCAGTGAGGTCTGGCTACACCTTC
TRBV19	TRBJ2-1	once	.	CASSTFGYNEQFF	TGTGCCAGTAGTACGTTTGGCTACAATGAGCAGTTCTTC
TRBV28	TRBJ1-2	.	.	CASSSGTQGYTF	TGTGCCAGCAGTTCGGGGACTCAAGGCTACACCTTC
TRBV7-9	TRBJ1-1	.	.	CASSLVSTEAFF	TGTGCCAGCAGCTTAGTTTCCACTGAAGCTTTCTTT
TRBV6-5	TRBJ1-4	.	TRBD1	CASSYHGTGEREKLFF	TGTGCCAGCAGTTACCACGGGACAGGGGAGCGTGAAAAACTGTTTTTT
TRBV11-3	TRBJ2-1	.	TRBD1	CASSYGTGNYNEQFF	TGTGCCAGCAGCTATGGGACAGGGAACTACAATGAGCAGTTCTTC
TRBV4-2	TRBJ1-1	once	TRBD1	CASSQDLRGQEGFSDTEAFF	TGTGCCAGCAGCCAAGACCTACGGGGACAGGAAGGATTCAGCGACACTGAAGCTTTCTTT
TRBV5-1	TRBJ1-6	.	TRBD1	CASSLPSSGTGLDSPLHF	TGCGCCAGCAGCTTGCCTTCGTCCGGGACAGGGCTTGATTCACCCCTCCACTTT
TRBV9	TRBJ1-3	.	TRBD1	CASSGGSGQGASGNTIYF	TGTGCCAGCAGCGGAGGTAGCGGGCAGGGGGCCTCTGGAAACACCATATATTTT
TRBV10-2	TRBJ1-3	.	.	CASRSDPGNTIYF	TGCGCCAGCAGAAGTGACCCGGGCAACACCATATATTTT
TRBV2	TRBJ2-1	.	TRBD1	CASSEGQGFYNEQFF	TGTGCCAGCAGTGAAGGACAGGGGTTCTACAATGAGCAGTTCTTC
TRBV2	TRBJ1-5	few	.	CASTTYGGKSNQPQHF	TGTGCCAGCACTACGTACGGGGGAAAAAGCAATCAGCCCCAGCATTTT
TRBV6-5	TRBJ1-2	.	.	CASLSRVSNYGYTF	TGTGCCAGCCTCAGCCGGGTCAGTAACTATGGCTACACCTTC
TRBV30	TRBJ2-7	.	TRBD1	CAWNRGPLSYEQYF	TGTGCCTGGAACAGGGGTCCCCTCTCCTACGAGCAGTACTTC
TRBV9	TRBJ2-7	.	TRBD2	CASSGGGNSYEQYF	TGTGCCAGCAGTGGCGGGGGGAATTCCTACGAGCAGTACTTC
TRBV7-9	TRBJ1-2	.	.	CASSLDAWDGYTF	TGTGCCAGCAGCTTAGACGCTTGGGATGGCTACACCTTC
TRBV2	TRBJ2-7	.	.	CASRQGLRPDEQYF	TGTGCCAGCAGACAAGGGCTCCGTCCCGACGAGCAGTACTTC
TRBV5-1	TRBJ2-6	.	TRBD1	CASSQGTASGANVLTF	TGCGCCAGCAGCCAGGGGACAGCCTCTGGGGCCAACGTCCTGACTTTC
TRBV16	TRBJ2-5	.	TRBD1	CASSQGQGPWETQYF	TGTGCCAGCAGCCAAGGACAGGGTCCCTGGGAGACCCAGTACTTC
TRBV9	TRBJ2-1	.	TRBD1	CASSGDSSYNEQFF	TGTGCCAGCAGCGGGGACAGCTCCTACAATGAGCAGTTCTTC
TRBV29-1	TRBJ1-2	.	.	CSVEGTMQQVSYGYTF	TGCAGCGTTGAAGGTACGATGCAACAGGTTTCCTATGGCTACACCTTC
TRBV6-5	TRBJ2-5	.	TRBD1	CASSDDRGGQETQYF	TGTGCCAGCAGCGACGACAGGGGGGGGCAAGAGACCCAGTACTTC